The clone carrying this T cell receptor (beta chain) was recorded once. V shed 1 base, J shed 4 bases, and the junction held 6 bases outside the gene matches. This CDR3 is 18 amino acids long. Germline CDR1 SEHNR, CDR2 FQNEAQ (reference sequence). These data originate in a study of blood T cell repertoires in COVID-19. Sequencing used immunoSEQ multiplex PCR; TCRdb keeps in-frame clones, though not all of them. The table shows about 180,000 clones, with about 83% occurring only once. The sequencing input was peripheral blood. This TCR derives from a woman aged 70-85 years with COVID-19, enrolled during active disease. The chain is built from TRBV7-9 and TRBJ2-2, with TRBD2 matching 13 bases. The CDR3 DNA reads as TGTGCCAGCAGCTTAGAGGGACTAGCGGGAAGGGGCACCGGGGAGCTGTTTTTT. This gives the protein CASSLEGLAGRGTGELFF. The full variable domain, rest sourced from reference TRBV7-9 and TRBJ2-2, is DTGVSQNPRHKITKRGQNVTFRCDPISEHNRLYWYRQTLGQGPEFLTYFQNEAQLEKSRLLSDRFSAERPKGSFSTLEIQRTEQGDSAMYLCASSLEGLAGRGTGELFFGEGSRLTVL.